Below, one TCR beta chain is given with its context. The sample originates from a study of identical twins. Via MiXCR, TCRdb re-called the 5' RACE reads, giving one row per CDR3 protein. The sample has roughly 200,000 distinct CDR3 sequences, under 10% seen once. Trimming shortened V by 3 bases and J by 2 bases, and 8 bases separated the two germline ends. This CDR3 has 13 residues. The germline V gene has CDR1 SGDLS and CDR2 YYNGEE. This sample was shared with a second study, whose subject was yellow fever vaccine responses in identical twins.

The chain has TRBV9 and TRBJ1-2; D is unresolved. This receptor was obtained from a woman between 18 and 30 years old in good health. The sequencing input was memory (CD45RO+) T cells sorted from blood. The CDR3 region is CASSEGGNYGYTF. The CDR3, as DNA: TGTGCCAGCAGCGAGGGCGGAAACTATGGCTACACCTTC.